Sequencing of this T cell receptor (beta chain) was carried out in a study of shared T cell receptors in the human thymus. TCRdb's copy holds only in-frame clones and misses some; the assay was immunoSEQ multiplex PCR. The sample records fewer than 700,000 clones, 88% being singletons. The CDR3 covers 11 residues. The junction had 0 bases not matched to a gene; V was cut back by 6 bases and J by 5 bases. CDR1 and CDR2 from the germline V gene are MNHEY and SMNVEV (reference sequence). These same data were also listed under a study on human thymus T cells. In that study: Thymus was obtained from resections taken during corrective heart surgery. Across thymic and blood repertoires, the usage of V and J genes appeared to be biased.

The sequencing input was thymocytes. The rearrangement links TRBV27 to TRBJ2-5, with TRBD2 matching over 7 bases. This TCR was recovered from a boy under two years old with a congenital heart defect. The CDR3 DNA sequence: TGTGCCAGCAGCGGGGGGGAGACCCAGTACTTC. Amino acid sequence: CASSGGETQYF.